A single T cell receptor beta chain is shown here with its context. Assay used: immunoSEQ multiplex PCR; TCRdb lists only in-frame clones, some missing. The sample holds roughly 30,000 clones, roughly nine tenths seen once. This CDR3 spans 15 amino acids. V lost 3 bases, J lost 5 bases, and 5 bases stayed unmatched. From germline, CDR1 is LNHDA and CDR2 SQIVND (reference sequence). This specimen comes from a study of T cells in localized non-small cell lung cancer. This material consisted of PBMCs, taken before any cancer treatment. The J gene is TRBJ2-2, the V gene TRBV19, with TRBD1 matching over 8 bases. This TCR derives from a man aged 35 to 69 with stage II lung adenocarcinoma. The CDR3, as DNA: TGTGCCAGTAGTATTCAGGGGGCGAGAACCGGGGAGCTGTTTTTT. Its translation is CASSIQGARTGELFF.